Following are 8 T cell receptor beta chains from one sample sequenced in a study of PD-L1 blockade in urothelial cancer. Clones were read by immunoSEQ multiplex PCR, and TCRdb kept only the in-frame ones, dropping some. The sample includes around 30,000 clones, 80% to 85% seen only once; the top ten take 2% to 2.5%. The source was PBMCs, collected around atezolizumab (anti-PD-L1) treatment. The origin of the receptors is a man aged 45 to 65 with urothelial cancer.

Written as DNA, the CDR3 is TGTGCCAGCAGTGAAACCACCGGGACAGGGGGAAACACCATATATTTT. Amino acid sequence: CASSETTGTGGNTIYF. V gene TRBV6-1 combines with J gene TRBJ1-3, with 9 positions matching TRBD1. The CDR3 contains 16 residues. Germline V gene data show CDR1 as MNHNS and CDR2 as SASEGT. Trimming removed 2 bases from V and 4 bases from J; junction bases left unmatched: 6.

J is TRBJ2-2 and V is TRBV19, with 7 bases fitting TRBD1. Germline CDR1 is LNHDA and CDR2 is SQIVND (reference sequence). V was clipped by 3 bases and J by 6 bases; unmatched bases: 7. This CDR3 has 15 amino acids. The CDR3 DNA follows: TGTGCCAGTAGTATTAAAGAGGGGGCAGCCGGGGAGCTGTTTTTT. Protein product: CASSIKEGAAGELFF.

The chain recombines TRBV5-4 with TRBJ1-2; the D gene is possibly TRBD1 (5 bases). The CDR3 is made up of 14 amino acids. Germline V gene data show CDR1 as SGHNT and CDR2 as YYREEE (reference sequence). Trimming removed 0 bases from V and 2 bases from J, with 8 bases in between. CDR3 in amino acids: CASSLDQGNYGYTF. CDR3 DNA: TGTGCCAGCAGCTTGGACCAGGGAAACTATGGCTACACCTTC.

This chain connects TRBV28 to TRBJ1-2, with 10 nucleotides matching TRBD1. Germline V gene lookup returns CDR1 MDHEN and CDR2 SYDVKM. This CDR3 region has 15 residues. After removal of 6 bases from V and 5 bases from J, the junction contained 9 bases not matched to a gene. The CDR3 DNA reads TGTGCCAGCAGCAGAAACCGGGACAGGGGATATGGCTACACCTTC. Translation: CASSRNRDRGYGYTF.

CDR3 residues: CASSEGGAKTQYF. The CDR3, as DNA: TGTGCCAGCAGTGAGGGAGGGGCAAAGACCCAGTACTTC. This chain uses TRBV6-1 with TRBJ2-5; 7 bases match TRBD2. V lost 3 bases to trimming and J lost 6 bases; unmatched junction nucleotides: 4. The CDR3 runs 13 residues. Germline CDR1 and CDR2: MNHNS and SASEGT.

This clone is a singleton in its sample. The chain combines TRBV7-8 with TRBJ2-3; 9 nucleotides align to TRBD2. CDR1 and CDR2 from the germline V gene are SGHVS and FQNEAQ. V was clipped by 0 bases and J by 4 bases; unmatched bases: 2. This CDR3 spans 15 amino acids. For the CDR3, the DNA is TGTGCCAGCAGCTTAGCCGGCGGGGGGGCAGATACGCAGTATTTT. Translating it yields CASSLAGGGADTQYF.

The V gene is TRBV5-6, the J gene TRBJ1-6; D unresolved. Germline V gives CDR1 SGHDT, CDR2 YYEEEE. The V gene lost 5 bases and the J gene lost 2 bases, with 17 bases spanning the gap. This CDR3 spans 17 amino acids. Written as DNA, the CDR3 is TGTGCCAGCAGGCTTCAATCGGGTAGTCCCTATAATTCACCCCTCCACTTT. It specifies CASRLQSGSPYNSPLHF.

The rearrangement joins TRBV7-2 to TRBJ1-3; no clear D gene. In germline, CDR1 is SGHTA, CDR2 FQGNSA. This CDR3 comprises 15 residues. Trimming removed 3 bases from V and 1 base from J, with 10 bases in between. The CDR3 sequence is CASSLDWASGNTIYF. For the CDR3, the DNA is TGTGCCAGCAGCTTGGATTGGGCTTCTGGAAACACCATATATTTT.